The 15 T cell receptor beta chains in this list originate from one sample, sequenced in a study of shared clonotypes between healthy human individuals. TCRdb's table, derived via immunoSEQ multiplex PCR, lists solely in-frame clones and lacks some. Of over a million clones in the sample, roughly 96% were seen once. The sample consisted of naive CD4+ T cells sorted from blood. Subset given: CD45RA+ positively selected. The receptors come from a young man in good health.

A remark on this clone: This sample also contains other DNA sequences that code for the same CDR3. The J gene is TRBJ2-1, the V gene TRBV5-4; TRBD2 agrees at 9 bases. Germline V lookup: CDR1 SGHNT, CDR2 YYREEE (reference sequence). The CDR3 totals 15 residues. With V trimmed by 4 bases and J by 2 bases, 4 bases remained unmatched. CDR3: CASSLRGGPYNEQFF. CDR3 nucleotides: TGTGCCAGCAGCCTGCGGGGGGGCCCCTACAATGAGCAGTTCTTC.

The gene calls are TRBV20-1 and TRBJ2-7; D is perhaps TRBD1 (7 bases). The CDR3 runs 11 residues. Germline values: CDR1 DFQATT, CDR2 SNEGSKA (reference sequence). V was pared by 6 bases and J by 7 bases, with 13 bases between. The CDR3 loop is CSAPGGREQYF. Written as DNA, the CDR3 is TGCAGTGCCCCAGGGGGGCGAGAGCAGTACTTC.

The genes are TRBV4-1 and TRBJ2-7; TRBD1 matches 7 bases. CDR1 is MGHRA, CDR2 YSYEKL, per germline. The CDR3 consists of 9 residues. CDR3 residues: CASRYLQGV. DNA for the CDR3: TGCGCCAGCAGGTACCTACAGGGGGTC.

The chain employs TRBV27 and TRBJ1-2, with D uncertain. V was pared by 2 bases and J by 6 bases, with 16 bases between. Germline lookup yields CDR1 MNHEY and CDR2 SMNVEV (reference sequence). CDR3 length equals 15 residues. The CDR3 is CASSLRDAGENGYTF. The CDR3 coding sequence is TGTGCCAGCAGTTTACGCGACGCCGGAGAGAATGGCTACACCTTC.

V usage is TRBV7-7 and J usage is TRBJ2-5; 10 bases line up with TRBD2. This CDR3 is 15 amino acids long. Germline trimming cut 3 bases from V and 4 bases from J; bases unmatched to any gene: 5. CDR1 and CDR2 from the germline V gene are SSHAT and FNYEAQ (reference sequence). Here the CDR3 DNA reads TGTGCCAGCAGCTTTATCTTAGCGGGAGGAGAGACCCAGTACTTC. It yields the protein CASSFILAGGETQYF.

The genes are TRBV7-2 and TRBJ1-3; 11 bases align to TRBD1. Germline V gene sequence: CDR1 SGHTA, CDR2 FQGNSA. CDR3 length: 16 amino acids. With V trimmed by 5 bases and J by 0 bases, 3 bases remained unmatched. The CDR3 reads CASSRGQGASGNTIYF. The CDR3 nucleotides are TGTGCCAGCAGCCGCGGACAGGGGGCCTCTGGAAACACCATATATTTT.

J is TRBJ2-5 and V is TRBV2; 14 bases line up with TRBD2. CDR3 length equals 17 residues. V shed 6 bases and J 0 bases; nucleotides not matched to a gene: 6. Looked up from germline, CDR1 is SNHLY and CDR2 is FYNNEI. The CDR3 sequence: CASSAGLAGVYQETQYF. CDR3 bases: TGTGCCAGCAGCGCGGGACTAGCGGGAGTCTACCAAGAGACCCAGTACTTC.

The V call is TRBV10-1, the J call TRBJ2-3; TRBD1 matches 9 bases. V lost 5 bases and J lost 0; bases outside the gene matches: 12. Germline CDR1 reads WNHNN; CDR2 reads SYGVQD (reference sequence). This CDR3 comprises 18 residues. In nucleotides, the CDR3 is TGCGCCAGCAGTAAGCGCTCCGGGACAGGGATTAGCACAGATACGCAGTATTTT. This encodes CASSKRSGTGISTDTQYF.

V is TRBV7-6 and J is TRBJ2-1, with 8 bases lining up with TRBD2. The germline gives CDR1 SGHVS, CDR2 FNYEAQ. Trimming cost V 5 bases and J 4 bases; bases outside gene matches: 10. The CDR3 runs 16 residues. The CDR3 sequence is CASSPSAGVVYNEQFF. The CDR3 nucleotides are TGTGCCAGCAGCCCCTCAGCGGGAGTGGTATACAATGAGCAGTTCTTC.

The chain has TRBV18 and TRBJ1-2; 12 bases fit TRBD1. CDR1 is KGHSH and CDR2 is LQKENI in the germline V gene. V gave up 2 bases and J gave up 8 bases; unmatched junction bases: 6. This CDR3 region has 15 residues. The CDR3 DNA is TGTGCCAGCTCACCAAGGGGACAGGGGGCTCGAGGCTACACCTTC. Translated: CASSPRGQGARGYTF.

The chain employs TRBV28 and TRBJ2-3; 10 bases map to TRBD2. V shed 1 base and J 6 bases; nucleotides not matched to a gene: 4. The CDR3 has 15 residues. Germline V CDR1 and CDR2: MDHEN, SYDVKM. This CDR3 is CASSLSSGSPDTQYF. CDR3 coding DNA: TGTGCCAGCAGTTTATCTAGCGGGAGCCCCGATACGCAGTATTTT.

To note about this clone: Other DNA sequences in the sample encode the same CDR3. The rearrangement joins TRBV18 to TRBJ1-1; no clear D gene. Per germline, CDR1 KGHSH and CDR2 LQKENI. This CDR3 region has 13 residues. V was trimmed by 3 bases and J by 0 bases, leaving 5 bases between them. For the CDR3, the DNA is TGTGCCAGCTCACCTGTGGTGAACACTGAAGCTTTCTTT. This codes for CASSPVVNTEAFF. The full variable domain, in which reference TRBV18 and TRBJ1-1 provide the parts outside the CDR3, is NAGVMQNPRHLVRRRGQEARLRCSPMKGHSHVYWYRQLPEEGLKFMVYLQKENIIDESGMPKERFSAEFPKEGPSILRIQQVVRGDSAAYFCASSPVVNTEAFFGQGTRLTVV.

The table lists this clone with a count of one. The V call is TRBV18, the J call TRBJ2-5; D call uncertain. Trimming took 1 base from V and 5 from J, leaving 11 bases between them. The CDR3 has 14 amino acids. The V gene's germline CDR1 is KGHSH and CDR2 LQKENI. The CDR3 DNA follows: TGTGCCAGCTCACCACGGGTGGTAGGTGAGACCCAGTACTTC. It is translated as CASSPRVVGETQYF.

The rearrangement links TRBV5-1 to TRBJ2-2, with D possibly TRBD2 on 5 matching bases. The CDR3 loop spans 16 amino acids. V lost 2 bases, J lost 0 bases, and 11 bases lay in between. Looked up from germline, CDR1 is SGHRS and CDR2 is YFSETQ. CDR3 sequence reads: CASSFLGLSNTGELFF. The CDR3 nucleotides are TGCGCCAGCAGCTTCCTAGGACTTTCGAACACCGGGGAGCTGTTTTTT.

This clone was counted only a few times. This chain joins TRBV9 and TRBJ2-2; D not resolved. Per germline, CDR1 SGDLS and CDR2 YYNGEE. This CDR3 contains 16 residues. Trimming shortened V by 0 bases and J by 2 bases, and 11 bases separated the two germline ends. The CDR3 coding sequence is TGTGCCAGCAGCGTAGGGGGTAGCAGAAACACCGGGGAGCTGTTTTTT. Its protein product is CASSVGGSRNTGELFF.